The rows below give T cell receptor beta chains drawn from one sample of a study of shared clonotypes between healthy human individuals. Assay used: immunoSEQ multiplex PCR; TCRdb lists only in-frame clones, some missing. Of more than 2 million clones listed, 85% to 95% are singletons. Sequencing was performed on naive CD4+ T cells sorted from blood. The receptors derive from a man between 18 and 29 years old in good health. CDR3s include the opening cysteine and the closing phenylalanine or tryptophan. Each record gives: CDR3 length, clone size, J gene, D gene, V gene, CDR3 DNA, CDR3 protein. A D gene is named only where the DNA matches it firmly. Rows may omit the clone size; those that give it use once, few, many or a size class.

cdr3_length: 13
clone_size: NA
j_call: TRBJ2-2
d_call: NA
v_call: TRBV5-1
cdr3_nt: TGCGCCAGCAGCTTGCAGGGCTACGGGGAGCTGTTTTTT
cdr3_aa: CASSLQGYGELFF

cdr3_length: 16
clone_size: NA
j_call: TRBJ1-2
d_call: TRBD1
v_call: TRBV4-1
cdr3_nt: TGCGCCAGCAGCCCTTCCCCCGGGACAGCCAACTATGGCTACACCTTC
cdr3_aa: CASSPSPGTANYGYTF

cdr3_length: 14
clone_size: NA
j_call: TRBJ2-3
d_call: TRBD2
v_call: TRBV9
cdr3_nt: TGTGCCACCTCAGAGGGGAGGGCCATGGATACGCAGTATTTT
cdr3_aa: CATSEGRAMDTQYF

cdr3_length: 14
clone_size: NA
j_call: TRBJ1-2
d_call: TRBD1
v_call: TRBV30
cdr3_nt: TGTGCCTGCATACCGACAGGGGCCAGCTATGGCTACACCTTC
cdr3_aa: CACIPTGASYGYTF

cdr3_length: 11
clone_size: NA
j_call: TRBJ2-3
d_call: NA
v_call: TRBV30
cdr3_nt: TGTGCCTGGGGCAGGCTCAAGTCGCAGTATTTT
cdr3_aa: CAWGRLKSQYF

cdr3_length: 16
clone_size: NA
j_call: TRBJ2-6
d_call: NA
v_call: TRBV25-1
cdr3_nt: TGTGCCAGCATCCTGGTCCAGGGCTCTGGGGCCAACGTCCTGACTTTC
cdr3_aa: CASILVQGSGANVLTF

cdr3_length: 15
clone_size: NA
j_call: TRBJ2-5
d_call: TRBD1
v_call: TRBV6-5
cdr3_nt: TGTGCCAGCAGTCCACAGGGGTGGTACCAAGAGACCCAGTACTTC
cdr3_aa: CASSPQGWYQETQYF

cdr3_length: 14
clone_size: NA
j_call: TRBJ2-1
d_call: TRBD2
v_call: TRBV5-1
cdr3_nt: TGCGCCAGCCACTTGGGACTAGCGGGAGTTGAGCAGTTCTTC
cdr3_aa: CASHLGLAGVEQFF

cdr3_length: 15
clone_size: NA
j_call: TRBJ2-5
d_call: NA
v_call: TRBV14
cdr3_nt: TGTGCCAGCAGCACCAGGGTAGGGGGGCAAGAGACCCAGTACTTC
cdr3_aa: CASSTRVGGQETQYF

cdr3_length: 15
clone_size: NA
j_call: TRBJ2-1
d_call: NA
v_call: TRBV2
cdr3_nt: TGTGCCAGCAGTGGTTCAGGGAGCTCCTACAATGAGCAGTTCTTC
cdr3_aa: CASSGSGSSYNEQFF

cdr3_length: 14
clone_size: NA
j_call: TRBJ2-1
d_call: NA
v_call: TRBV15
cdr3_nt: TGTGCCACCAGCCCCAGACCCCGGGGGAATGAGCAGTTCTTC
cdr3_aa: CATSPRPRGNEQFF

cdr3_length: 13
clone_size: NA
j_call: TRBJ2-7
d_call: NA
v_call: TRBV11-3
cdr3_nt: TGTGCCAGCAGCCCTGCAGGGTCCTACGAGCAGTACTTC
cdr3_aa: CASSPAGSYEQYF

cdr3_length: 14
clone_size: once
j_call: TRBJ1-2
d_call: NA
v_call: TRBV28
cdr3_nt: TGTGCCAGCAGCGAAAGGACAGCTCACTATGGCTACACCTTC
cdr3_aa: CASSERTAHYGYTF

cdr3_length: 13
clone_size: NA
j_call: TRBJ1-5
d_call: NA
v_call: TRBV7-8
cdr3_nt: TGTGCCAGCAGCTTAGGAGAGGGGGGAGCCCAGCATTTT
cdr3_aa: CASSLGEGGAQHF

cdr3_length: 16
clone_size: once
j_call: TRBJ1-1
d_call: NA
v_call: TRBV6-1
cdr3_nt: TGTGCCAGCAGTGCCGGCACAGGGAGTCGCGGCACTGAAGCTTTCTTT
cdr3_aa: CASSAGTGSRGTEAFF